Each of the 20 T cell receptor beta chains below was sequenced from the same sample in a study of T cell responses to AZD1222 COVID-19 vaccine. Sequencing was performed with immunoSEQ multiplex PCR; in TCRdb, only in-frame clones are kept and a portion is missing. The data hold 55,000 to 80,000 clones, with around 83% observed a single time. Here the sequenced sample was peripheral blood, taken on day 0 of AZD1222 vaccination. These receptors were obtained from an adult in good health.

This chain links TRBV6-5 with TRBJ1-6; D remains ambiguous. The CDR3 has 12 residues. Germline-derived CDR1 and CDR2 are MNHEY and SVGAGI. For the CDR3, the DNA is TGTGCTACCACGTGGAATAATTCACCCCTCCACTTT. Translation gives CATTWNNSPLHF.

This chain links TRBV6-2 or TRBV6-3 with TRBJ1-1; D gene ambiguous. The germline V gene has CDR1 MNHEY and CDR2 SVGEGT. V lost 1 base and J lost 4, with 7 bases in between. The CDR3 spans 13 residues. The CDR3 nucleotides read TGTGCCAGCAGTTACTTACGAGTCACTGAAGCTTTCTTT. Amino acid sequence: CASSYLRVTEAFF.

The chain has TRBV28 and TRBJ1-1, with a possible D match to TRBD1 (5 bases). The CDR3 extends over 15 amino acids. V was cut by 2 bases and J by 4 bases, with 14 bases left in between. The germline CDR1 and CDR2 sequences are MDHEN and SYDVKM. CDR3 sequence: CASSLAQGWVTEAFF. The CDR3 coding sequence is TGTGCCAGCAGTTTAGCCCAGGGATGGGTCACTGAAGCTTTCTTT. Full variable domain (rest looked up from reference TRBV28 and TRBJ1-1): DVKVTQSSRYLVKRTGEKVFLECVQDMDHENMFWYRQDPGLGLRLIYFSYDVKMKEKGDIPEGYSVSREKKERFSLILESASTNQTSMYLCASSLAQGWVTEAFFGQGTRLTVV.

The J gene is TRBJ1-1, the V gene TRBV29-1, with a weak D call TRBD1 (6 bases). The CDR3 has 12 residues. The V end was cut by 6 bases, the J end by 10 bases, with 18 bases between. In germline, CDR1 is SQVTM, CDR2 ANQGSEA. The chain's CDR3 is CSVGGQGRPAFF. CDR3 bases: TGCAGCGTGGGGGGCCAAGGCCGGCCAGCTTTCTTT.

This clone was seen a few times. The V and J genes are TRBV4-1 and TRBJ2-3, with 8 positions matching TRBD1. The V and J ends lost 5 bases and 2 bases, in that order; junction bases with no gene match: 6. The germline V gene encodes CDR1 MGHRA and CDR2 YSYEKL. The CDR3 is 15 amino acids. The CDR3 nucleotides read TGCGCCAGCAGCGAGCCGGGACAGGCCACAGATACGCAGTATTTT. This translates into CASSEPGQATDTQYF.

V is TRBV27 and J is TRBJ2-7; D is unresolved. The CDR3 totals 11 residues. V was shortened by 3 bases and J by 5 bases, with 5 bases between the two germline ends. From germline, CDR1 is MNHEY and CDR2 SMNVEV (reference sequence). The CDR3 sequence is CASSFQDEQYF. The CDR3 bases are TGTGCCAGCAGTTTTCAGGACGAGCAGTACTTC.

V is TRBV11-3 and J is TRBJ2-2; D is ambiguous. Trimming left V 2 bases short and J 2 bases short, with 6 bases between. This CDR3 has 14 residues. Looked up from germline, CDR1 is SGHNT and CDR2 is YENEEA. DNA for the CDR3: TGTGCCAGCAGCTTACCGGGCAACACCGGGGAGCTGTTTTTT. This gives the protein CASSLPGNTGELFF.

The rearrangement uses TRBV7-3 and TRBJ1-6, with TRBD1 matching 7 bases. V dropped 2 bases and J dropped 5; count of bases not matched to a gene: 3. The CDR3 loop spans 15 amino acids. The V gene's germline CDR1 is SGHTA and CDR2 FQGTGA. CDR3 amino acids: CASSLDRVHNSPLHF. The CDR3 DNA sequence: TGTGCCAGCAGCTTAGACAGGGTCCATAATTCACCCCTCCACTTT.

The J gene is TRBJ1-5, the V gene TRBV2; no firm D call. The germline V and J ends were trimmed by 7 bases and 7 bases, with 14 bases remaining between them. The CDR3 loop spans 13 amino acids. Germline values: CDR1 SNHLY, CDR2 FYNNEI. This CDR3 reads CASMVGLEQPQHF. CDR3 DNA: TGTGCCAGCATGGTCGGGTTGGAGCAGCCCCAGCATTTT.

The chain has TRBV12-3 or TRBV12-4 and TRBJ1-2, with D possibly being TRBD1 (6 bases). The CDR3 covers 13 residues. Trimming cost V 5 bases and J 4 bases, with 11 bases left between them. The CDR3 here is CASSPQGGYGYTF. The CDR3 bases are TGTGCCAGCAGTCCACAGGGAGGCTATGGCTACACCTTC.

The V and J genes are TRBV10-1 and TRBJ2-1, with TRBD2 matching over 9 bases. V lost 3 bases and J lost 8; bases outside the gene matches: 2. Looked up from germline, CDR1 is WNHNN and CDR2 is SYGVQD (reference sequence). CDR3 size: 13 residues. The CDR3 is CASSDSGGYEQFF. CDR3 in DNA: TGCGCCAGCAGTGATAGCGGGGGCTATGAGCAGTTCTTC.

This chain uses TRBV5-1 with TRBJ1-5, with D hard to call. Germline V gene sequence: CDR1 SGHRS, CDR2 YFSETQ. This CDR3 region has 16 residues. Trimming cost V 2 bases and J 2 bases, with 14 bases left between them. The CDR3 loop reads CASSFVPFDGNQPQHF. The CDR3 region has the DNA TGCGCCAGCAGCTTCGTCCCGTTTGATGGCAATCAGCCCCAGCATTTT.

This chain links TRBV28 with TRBJ2-7; D tentatively fits TRBD1 or TRBD2 (5 bases each). Germline lookup yields CDR1 MDHEN and CDR2 SYDVKM. The CDR3 totals 14 residues. The ends were cut back, 4 bases at V and 6 bases at J, with 16 bases in the middle. In DNA form, the CDR3 reads TGTGCCAGCAGTTCGGCAGGGAGCTCCCGCGAGCAGTACTTC. It yields the protein CASSSAGSSREQYF.

The chain employs TRBV7-8 and TRBJ2-7; D might be TRBD1 or TRBD2, each matching 5 bases. The CDR3 has 15 amino acids. The V gene lost 5 bases and the J gene lost 0 bases, with 14 bases spanning the gap. Germline CDR1 is SGHVS and CDR2 is FQNEAQ. CDR3 nucleotide sequence: TGTGCCAGCAGCCCGGGACCCAGTACCTCCTACGAGCAGTACTTC. As protein: CASSPGPSTSYEQYF. The full variable domain, completed using reference TRBV7-8 and TRBJ2-7, is GAGVSQSPRYKVAKRGQDVALRCDPISGHVSLFWYQQALGQGPEFLTYFQNEAQLDKSGLPSDRFFAERPEGSVSTLKIQRTQQEDSAVYLCASSPGPSTSYEQYFGPGTRLTVT.

The chain couples TRBV4-1 to TRBJ1-2, with D unresolved. CDR1 and CDR2 (germline): MGHRA, YSYEKL. The CDR3 is 15 residues long. Trimming removed 1 base from V and 0 bases from J, with 9 bases in between. CDR3 region: CASSQGLGANYGYTF. CDR3 bases: TGCGCCAGCAGCCAAGGACTGGGTGCTAACTATGGCTACACCTTC.

The CDR3 loop is CAWTQGSGNTIYF. DNA of the CDR3: TGTGCCTGGACCCAGGGTTCTGGAAACACCATATATTTT. This chain connects TRBV30 to TRBJ1-3, with TRBD1 as a possible D gene (5 bases). Trimming took 4 bases from V and 1 from J, leaving 8 bases between them. Germline values: CDR1 GTSNPN, CDR2 SVGIG (reference sequence). The CDR3 is 13 amino acids.

This clone has more than one count but fewer than ten. The rearrangement uses TRBV5-1 and TRBJ1-2, with D possibly matching TRBD1 (6 bases). Trimming took 1 base from V and 3 from J, leaving 16 bases between them. Germline V gene lookup returns CDR1 SGHRS and CDR2 YFSETQ. The CDR3 has 16 amino acids. DNA for the CDR3: TGCGCCAGCAGCTTGAAACAGGGCGGGGTGGACTATGGCTACACCTTC. This gives the protein CASSLKQGGVDYGYTF. The full variable domain, with the rest looked up from reference TRBV5-1 and TRBJ1-2, is KAGVTQTPRYLIKTRGQQVTLSCSPISGHRSVSWYQQTPGQGLQFLFEYFSETQRNKGNFPGRFSGRQFSNSRSEMNVSTLELGDSALYLCASSLKQGGVDYGYTFGSGTRLTVV.

J is TRBJ2-2 and V is TRBV27; 9 bases line up with TRBD1. In germline, CDR1 is MNHEY, CDR2 SMNVEV (reference sequence). V lost 5 bases, J lost 6 bases, and 7 bases stayed unmatched. The CDR3 extends over 15 amino acids. Here the CDR3 reads CASSPTGQGPGELFF. The CDR3 DNA sequence: TGTGCCAGCAGTCCCACCGGACAGGGGCCCGGGGAGCTGTTTTTT.

CDR3 DNA: TGTGCCATCAGCGAACAGGGTTCTGGGTATGGCTACACCTTC. Amino acids: CAISEQGSGYGYTF. This rearrangement joins TRBV10-3 to TRBJ1-2; TRBD1 is a possible D gene (6 bases). V shed 6 bases and J shed 5 bases, with 16 bases lying between them. This CDR3 contains 14 residues. Germline V gene data show CDR1 as ENHRY and CDR2 as SYGVKD.

This chain joins TRBV28 and TRBJ1-1; D is uncertain. From germline, CDR1 is MDHEN and CDR2 SYDVKM. This CDR3 region has 14 residues. Trimming cost V 6 bases and J 0 bases, with 11 bases left between them. The CDR3 loop is CASRGVDLNTEAFF. The CDR3 DNA reads TGTGCCAGCAGGGGTGTGGACCTGAACACTGAAGCTTTCTTT.